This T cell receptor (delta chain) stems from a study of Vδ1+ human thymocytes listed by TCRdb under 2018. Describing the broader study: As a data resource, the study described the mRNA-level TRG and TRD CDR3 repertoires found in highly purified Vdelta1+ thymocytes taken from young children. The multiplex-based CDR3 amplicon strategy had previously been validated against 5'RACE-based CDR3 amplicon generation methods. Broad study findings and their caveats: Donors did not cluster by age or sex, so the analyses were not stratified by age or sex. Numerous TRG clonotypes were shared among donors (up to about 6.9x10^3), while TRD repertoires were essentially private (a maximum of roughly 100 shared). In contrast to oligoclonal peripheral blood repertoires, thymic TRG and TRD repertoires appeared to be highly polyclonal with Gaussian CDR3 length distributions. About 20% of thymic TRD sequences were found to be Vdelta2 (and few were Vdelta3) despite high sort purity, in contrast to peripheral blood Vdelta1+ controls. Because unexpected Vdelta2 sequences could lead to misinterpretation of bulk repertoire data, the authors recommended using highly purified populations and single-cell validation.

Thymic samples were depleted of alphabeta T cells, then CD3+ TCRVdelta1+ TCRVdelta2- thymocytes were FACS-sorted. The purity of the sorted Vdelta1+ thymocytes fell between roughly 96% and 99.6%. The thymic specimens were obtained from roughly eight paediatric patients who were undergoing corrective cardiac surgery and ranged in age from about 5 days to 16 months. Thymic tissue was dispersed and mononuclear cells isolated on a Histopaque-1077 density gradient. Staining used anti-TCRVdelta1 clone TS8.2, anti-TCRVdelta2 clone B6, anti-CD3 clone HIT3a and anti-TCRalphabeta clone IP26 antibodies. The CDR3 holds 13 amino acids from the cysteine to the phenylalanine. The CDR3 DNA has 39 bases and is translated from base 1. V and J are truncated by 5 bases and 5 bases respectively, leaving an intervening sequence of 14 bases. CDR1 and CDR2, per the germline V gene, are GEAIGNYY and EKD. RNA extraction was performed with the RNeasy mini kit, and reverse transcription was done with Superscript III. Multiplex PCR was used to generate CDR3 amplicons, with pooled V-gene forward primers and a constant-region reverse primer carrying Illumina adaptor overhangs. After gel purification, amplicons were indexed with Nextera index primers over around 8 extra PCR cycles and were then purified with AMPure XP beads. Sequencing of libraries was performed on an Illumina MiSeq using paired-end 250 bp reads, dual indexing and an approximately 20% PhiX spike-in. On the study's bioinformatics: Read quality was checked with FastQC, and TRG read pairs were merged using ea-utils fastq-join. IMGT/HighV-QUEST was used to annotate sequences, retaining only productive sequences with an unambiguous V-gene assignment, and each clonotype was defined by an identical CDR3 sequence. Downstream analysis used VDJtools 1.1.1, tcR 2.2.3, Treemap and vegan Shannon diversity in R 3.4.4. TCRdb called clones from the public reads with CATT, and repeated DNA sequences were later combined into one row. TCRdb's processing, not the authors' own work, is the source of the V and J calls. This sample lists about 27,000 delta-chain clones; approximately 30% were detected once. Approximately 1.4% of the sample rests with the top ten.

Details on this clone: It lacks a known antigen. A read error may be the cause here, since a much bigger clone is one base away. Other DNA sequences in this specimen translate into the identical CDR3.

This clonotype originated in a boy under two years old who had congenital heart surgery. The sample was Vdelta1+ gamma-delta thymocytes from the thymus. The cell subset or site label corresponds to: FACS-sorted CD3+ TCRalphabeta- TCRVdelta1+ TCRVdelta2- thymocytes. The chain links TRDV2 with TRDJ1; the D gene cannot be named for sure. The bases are TGTGCCTGTGTACGTGTGAGAACAGATAAACTCATCTTT. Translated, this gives CACVRVRTDKLIF.